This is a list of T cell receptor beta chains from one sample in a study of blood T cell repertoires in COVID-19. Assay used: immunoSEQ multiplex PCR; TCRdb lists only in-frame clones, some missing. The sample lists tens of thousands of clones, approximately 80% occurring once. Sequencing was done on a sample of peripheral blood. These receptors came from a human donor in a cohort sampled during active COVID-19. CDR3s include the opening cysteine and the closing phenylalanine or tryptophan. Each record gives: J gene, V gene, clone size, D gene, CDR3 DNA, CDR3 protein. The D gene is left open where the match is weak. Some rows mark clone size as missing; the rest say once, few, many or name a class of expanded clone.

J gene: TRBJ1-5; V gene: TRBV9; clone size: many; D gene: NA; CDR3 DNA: TGTGCCAGCAGCCCGGACAGCCATAGCAATCAGCCCCAGCATTTT; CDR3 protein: CASSPDSHSNQPQHF
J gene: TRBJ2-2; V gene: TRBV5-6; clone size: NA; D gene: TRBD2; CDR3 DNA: TGTGCCAGCAGCTTGGGACTAGCCTCCGGGGAGCTGTTTTTT; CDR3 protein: CASSLGLASGELFF
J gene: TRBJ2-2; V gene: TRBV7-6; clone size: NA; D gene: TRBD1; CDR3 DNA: TGTGCCACCTCACAGGGGAATGTAGGCGGGGAGCTGTTTTTT; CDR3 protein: CATSQGNVGGELFF
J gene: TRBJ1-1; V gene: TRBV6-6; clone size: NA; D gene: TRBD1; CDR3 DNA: TGTGCCAGCAGCGCCCGGGACAGTGAAGCTTTCTTT; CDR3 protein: CASSARDSEAFF
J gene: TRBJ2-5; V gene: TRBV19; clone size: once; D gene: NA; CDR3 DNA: TGTGCCAGTAGTCCAACCTTTCGGGGGGCCTCGGAGACCCAGTACTTC; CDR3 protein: CASSPTFRGASETQYF
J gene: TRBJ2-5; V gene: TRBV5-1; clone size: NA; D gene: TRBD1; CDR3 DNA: TGCGCCAGCAGCTGGGCATTAACAGGGGCTCTAATGACCCAGTACTTC; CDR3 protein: CASSWALTGALMTQYF
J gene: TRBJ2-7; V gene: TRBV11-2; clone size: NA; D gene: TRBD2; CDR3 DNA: TGTGCCAGCAGCCTTAAAACTAGCGGGAGAAACCCGCCGGGTGAGCAGTACTTC; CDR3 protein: CASSLKTSGRNPPGEQYF
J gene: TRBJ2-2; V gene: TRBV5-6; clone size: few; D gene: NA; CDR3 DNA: TGTGCCAGCAGCTTACAGGGGAGGACTGCCGGGGAGCTGTTTTTT; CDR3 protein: CASSLQGRTAGELFF
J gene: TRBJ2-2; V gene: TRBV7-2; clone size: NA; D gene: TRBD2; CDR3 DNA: TGTGCCAGCAGCAAACCGGGACTAGCGTCTTGGTTCGGGGAGCTGTTTTTT; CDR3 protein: CASSKPGLASWFGELFF
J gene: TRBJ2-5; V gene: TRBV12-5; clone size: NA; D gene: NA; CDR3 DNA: TGTGCTAGTGGTGGCCGGGGAGAGACCCAGTACTTC; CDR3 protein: CASGGRGETQYF
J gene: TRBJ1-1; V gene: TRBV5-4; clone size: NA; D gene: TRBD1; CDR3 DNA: TGTGCCAGCAGCTCATACCTAGGACAGGGGGACATTGAAGCTTTCTTT; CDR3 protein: CASSSYLGQGDIEAFF
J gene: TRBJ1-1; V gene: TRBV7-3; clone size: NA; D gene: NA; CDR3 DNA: TGTGCCAGCAGCTCATTACGGGACTTCTCTGAAGCTTTCTTT; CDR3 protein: CASSSLRDFSEAFF
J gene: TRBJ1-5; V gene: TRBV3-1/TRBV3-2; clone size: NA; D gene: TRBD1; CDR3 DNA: TGTGCCAGCAGCACCACAGGGGGCCCGAATCAGCCCCAGCATTTT; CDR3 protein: CASSTTGGPNQPQHF
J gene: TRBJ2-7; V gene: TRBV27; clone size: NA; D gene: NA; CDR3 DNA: TGTGCCAGCAGTCGCTCGGGCGAGCAGTACTTC; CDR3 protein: CASSRSGEQYF
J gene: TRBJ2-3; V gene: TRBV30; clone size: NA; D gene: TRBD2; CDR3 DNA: TGTGCCTGGAGTGCGAAGCTAGCGGGGGCGGGAGATACGCAGTATTTT; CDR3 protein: CAWSAKLAGAGDTQYF
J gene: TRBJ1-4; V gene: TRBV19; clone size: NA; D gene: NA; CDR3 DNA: TGTGCCAGTAGGGCTCGACAGTCGGGTGTCGAAAAACTGTTTTTT; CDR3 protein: CASRARQSGVEKLFF
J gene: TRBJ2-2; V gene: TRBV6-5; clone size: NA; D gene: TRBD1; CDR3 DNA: TGTGCCAGCCGAAGACAGGGGAGTTCCGGGGAGCTGTTTTTT; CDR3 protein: CASRRQGSSGELFF
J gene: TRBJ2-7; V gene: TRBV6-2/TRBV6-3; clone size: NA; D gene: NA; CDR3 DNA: TGTGCCAGCAGTCCGACAACCTATACAACTTTCTACGAGCAGTACTTC; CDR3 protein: CASSPTTYTTFYEQYF
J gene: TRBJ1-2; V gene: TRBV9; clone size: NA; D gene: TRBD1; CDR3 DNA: TGTGCCAGCAGCCCGGGACAGAATGTCAACTATGGCTACACCTTC; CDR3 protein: CASSPGQNVNYGYTF
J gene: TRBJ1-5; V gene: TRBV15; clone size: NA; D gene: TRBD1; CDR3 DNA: TGTGCCACCAGCAGCCCCCGGGACAGGGGTTATAGCAATCAGCCCCAGCATTTT; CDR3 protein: CATSSPRDRGYSNQPQHF
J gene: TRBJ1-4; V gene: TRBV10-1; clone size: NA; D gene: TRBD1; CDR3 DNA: TGCGCCAGCACCCCGGACAGGGGAAAAGAAAAACTGTTTTTT; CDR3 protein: CASTPDRGKEKLFF
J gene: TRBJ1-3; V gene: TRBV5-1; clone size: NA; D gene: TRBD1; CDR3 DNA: TGCGCCAGCAGCTTGACGAGCGGGGGACAGTTAGGAAACACCATATATTTT; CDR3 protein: CASSLTSGGQLGNTIYF